Sequencing of this T cell receptor (beta chain) was carried out in a study of cytomegalovirus exposure and HLA in healthy donors. Study context: Later analysis reported that the 120 or so validation repertoires shared the platform of the approximately 670 first-cohort repertoires.

The CDR3 has 15 amino acids. The junction had 7 bases not matched to a gene; V was cut back by 4 bases and J by 5 bases. Germline CDR1 GTSNPN, CDR2 SVGIG (reference sequence). The method was immunoSEQ multiplex PCR; TCRdb's version includes in-frame clones alone and lacks a portion of them. This table holds roughly 220,000 clones, around four fifths found once. This clone was observed once. Sequencing used PBMCs. This rearrangement joins TRBV30 to TRBJ1-4, with 10 bases lining up with TRBD1. The sequence came from a woman under 40 in good health and CMV-seropositive. CDR3 in DNA: TGTGCCTGGATGAGGACAGGGGGAAAGAATGAAAAACTGTTTTTT. This gives the protein CAWMRTGGKNEKLFF.